The 2 T cell receptor beta chains given below trace back to one sample, sequenced in a study of monozygotic twins with inflammatory bowel disease. TCRdb reworked the 5' RACE reads into one entry per CDR3 protein, no DNA. The sample has fewer than 550,000 distinct CDR3 sequences, and its top ten clones hold 2% to 2.5%. Sequenced sample: blood. These receptors were collected from a human donor with ulcerative colitis or Crohn's disease, or a healthy co-twin of an affected twin (not recorded which).

The chain employs TRBV5-5 and TRBJ2-7; with no DNA, the TCRdb D assignment of TRBD2 cannot be verified. The CDR3 is 12 amino acids. Germline assignment: CDR1 SGHKS and CDR2 YYEKEE (reference sequence). This chain's CDR3 is CASSGLTDRQYF. Drawing the rest from reference TRBV5-5 and TRBJ2-7, the complete variable domain is DAGVTQSPTHLIKTRGQQVTLRCSPISGHKSVSWYQQVLGQGPQFIFQYYEKEERGRGNFPDRFSARQFPNYSSELNVNALLLGDSALYLCASSGLTDRQYFGPGTRLTVT.

This sequence joins TRBV7-9 and TRBJ2-7; lacking DNA, the TRBD1 call made by TCRdb goes unchecked. This CDR3 is 14 amino acids long. The germline V gene has CDR1 SEHNR and CDR2 FQNEAQ (reference sequence). This CDR3 reads CASSWTGPSYEQYF.